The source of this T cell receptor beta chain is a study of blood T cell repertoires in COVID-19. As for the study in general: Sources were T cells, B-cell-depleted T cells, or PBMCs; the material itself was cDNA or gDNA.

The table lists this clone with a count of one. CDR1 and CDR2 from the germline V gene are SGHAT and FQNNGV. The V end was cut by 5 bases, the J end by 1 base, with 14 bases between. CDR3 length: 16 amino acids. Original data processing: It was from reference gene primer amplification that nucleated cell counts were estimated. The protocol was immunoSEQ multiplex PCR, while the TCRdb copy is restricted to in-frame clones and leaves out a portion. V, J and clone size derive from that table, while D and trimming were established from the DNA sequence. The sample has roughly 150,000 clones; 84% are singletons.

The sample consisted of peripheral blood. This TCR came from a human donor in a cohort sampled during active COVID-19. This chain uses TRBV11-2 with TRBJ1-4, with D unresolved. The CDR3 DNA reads TGTGCCAGCAGCCAAGGTCGAGGTGGAACTAATGAAAAACTGTTTTTT. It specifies CASSQGRGGTNEKLFF.